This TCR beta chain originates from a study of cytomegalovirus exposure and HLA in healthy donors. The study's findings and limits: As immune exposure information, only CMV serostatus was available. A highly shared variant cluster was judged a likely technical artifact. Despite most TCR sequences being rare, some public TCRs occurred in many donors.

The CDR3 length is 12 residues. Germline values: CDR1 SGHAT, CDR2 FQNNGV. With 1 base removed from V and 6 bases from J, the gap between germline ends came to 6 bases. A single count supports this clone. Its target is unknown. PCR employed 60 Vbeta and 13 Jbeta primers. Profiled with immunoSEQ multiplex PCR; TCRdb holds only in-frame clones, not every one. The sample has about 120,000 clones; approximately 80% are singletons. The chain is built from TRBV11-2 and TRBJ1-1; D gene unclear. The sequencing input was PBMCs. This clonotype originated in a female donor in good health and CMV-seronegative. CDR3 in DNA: TGTGCCAGCAGCTTAGTTCTTGCTGAAGCTTTCTTT. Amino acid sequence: CASSLVLAEAFF.